This TCR beta chain was sequenced in a study of beta chain features in type 1 diabetes (dated by TCRdb to between 2017 and 2018). A note on the overall study: Mean age, gender distribution, total cell number and subset yield did not differ between patients and healthy donors. Across all samples, 107,917,701 sorted cells were examined, and cell number per subset correlated strongly with RNA yield. Regulatory and stem cell-like memory subsets were isolated from only 8 patients and about 8 healthy donors, whereas naive and central memory subsets came from all 30 or so donors. The study compared TCRB repertoires of sorted circulating CD4+ T cell subsets between recently diagnosed type 1 diabetes patients and matched healthy donors.

What the study reported, not specific to this receptor: A moderate but significant shortening of TCRB CDR3 length was observed in type 1 diabetes patients in all four CD4+ subsets. Because the HLA sub-analyses included only small numbers of individuals, any influence of HLA type on TCRB rearrangement was left unresolved. PCR might favor shorter templates, but patient and control samples were amplified and corrected together, so any skew would affect both groups equally. Sequencing cDNA rather than genomic DNA could over-represent highly expressing activated cells, although activation and CD3 levels did not differ between groups. Naive, central memory and regulatory TCRB repertoires appeared more similar among patients than among healthy donors. At VDJ recombination sites, patients with type 1 diabetes made fewer insertions and deleted more nucleotides, a pattern implying thymic rearrangement abnormalities.

To note about this clone: Its antigen remains undetermined. Base qualities are not at hand, and no much larger clone is one base apart.

Each donor gave one peripheral blood draw, averaging approximately 120 mL, which was collected into heparinised tubes. Using a panel that included CD45RO, CCR7, CD25, CD127, CD95 and CD27, naive, central memory, regulatory and stem cell-like memory CD4+ T cells were sorted on a BD FACSAria II. A purity above 95% was achieved for all sorted populations. Right away, PBMCs were isolated by Lymphoprep density gradient centrifugation and were stained directly, with no culture step. To minimize batch effects, samples were stained and sorted in pairs, one healthy donor with one patient per experiment. Via the germline V gene (reference sequence), CDR1 is MNHEY and CDR2 SMNVEV. A distance of 12 bases separates the germline ends of V and J, which lose 0 bases and 6 bases respectively. The CDR3 measures 15 amino acids from cysteine to phenylalanine. Of the read, only the CDR3 DNA is kept; its 45 bases are in frame from base 1.

All of the isolated RNA was reverse transcribed with the High Capacity cDNA Reverse Transcription Kit, so expressed TCRB transcripts were sequenced. Survey-depth immunoSEQ sequencing was performed on stem cell-like memory T cell samples, with an average of about 1 million total reads per sample. After sorted cells were lysed in RLT buffer, RNA was extracted with DNase-treated RNeasy Micro or Mini kits, with the choice depending on cell number. Each cell subset was processed separately to prevent cross-contamination, with patient and healthy donor samples processed together. The immunoSEQ multiplex PCR was used to amplify TCRB sequences from cDNA, generating 87-bp fragments that spanned the CDR3 region. Sequencing of the amplicons was done on the Illumina HiSeq platform. Under the source paper's analysis protocol: Synthetic template baselines were used to correct PCR bias computationally, reads within Hamming distance 2 were collapsed together, and singletons that could not be merged were discarded. Reads were aligned against IMGT to assign V, D and J genes, CDR3 length and insertions or deletions at six rearrangement sites. Within each subset, clonotype counts were normalized to sorted cell number, and only after that were true diversity and Gini coefficients computed with the tcR R package. The overlap coefficient, calculated on TCRB nucleotide sequences, was used to measure repertoire sharing. What TCRdb holds here is the immuneACCESS table cut down to in-frame rearrangements. Part of the clones is not present; checked against another copy, under half of the missing clones reflect an unresolved V gene, and the others are unexplained. V and J calls and clone size are given by that table; D and trimming were obtained from the DNA. Across this sample there are about 110,000 clones, with almost 40% seen only once. 0.065% of the sample lies in the top ten.

The source is a woman under 30 in good health. The rearrangement combines TRBV27 with TRBJ1-5; the D region possibly corresponds to TRBD1 (6 bases align). The sequenced sample consisted of stem cell memory CD4+ T cells from blood. Reading the label with the study, this specimen's cell subset or site is: stem cell-like memory CD4+ T cells. The CDR3 region has the sequence CASSLSQGMSQPQHF. The DNA sequence is TGTGCCAGCAGTTTATCCCAGGGGATGAGTCAGCCCCAGCATTTT.